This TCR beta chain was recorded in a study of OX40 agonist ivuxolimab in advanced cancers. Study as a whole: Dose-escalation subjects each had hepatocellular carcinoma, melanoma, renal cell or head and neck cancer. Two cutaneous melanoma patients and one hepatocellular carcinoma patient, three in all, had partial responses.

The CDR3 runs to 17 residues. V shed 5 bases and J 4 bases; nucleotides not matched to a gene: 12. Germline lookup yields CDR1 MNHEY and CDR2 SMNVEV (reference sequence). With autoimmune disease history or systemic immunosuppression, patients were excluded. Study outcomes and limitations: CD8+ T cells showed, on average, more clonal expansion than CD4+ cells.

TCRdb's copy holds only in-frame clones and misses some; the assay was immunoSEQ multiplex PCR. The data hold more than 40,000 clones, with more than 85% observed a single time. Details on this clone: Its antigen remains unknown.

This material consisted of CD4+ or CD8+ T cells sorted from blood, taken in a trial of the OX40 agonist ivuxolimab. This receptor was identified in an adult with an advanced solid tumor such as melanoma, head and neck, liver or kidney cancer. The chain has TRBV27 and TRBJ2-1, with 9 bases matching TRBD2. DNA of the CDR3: TGTGCCAGCAGTATACATAGCGGGAGTCTGGTGTACAATGAGCAGTTCTTC. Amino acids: CASSIHSGSLVYNEQFF.